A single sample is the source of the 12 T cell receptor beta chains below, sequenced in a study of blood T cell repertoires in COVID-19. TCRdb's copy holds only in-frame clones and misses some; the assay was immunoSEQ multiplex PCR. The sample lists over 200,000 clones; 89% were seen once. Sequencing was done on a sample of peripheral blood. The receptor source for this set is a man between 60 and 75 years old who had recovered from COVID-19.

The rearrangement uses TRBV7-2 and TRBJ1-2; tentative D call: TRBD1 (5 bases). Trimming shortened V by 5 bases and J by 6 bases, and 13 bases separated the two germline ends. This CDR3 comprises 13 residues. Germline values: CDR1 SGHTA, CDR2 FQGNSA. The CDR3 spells CASSRDFRNGYTF. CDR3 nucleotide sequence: TGTGCCAGCAGCCGGGACTTTAGGAATGGCTACACCTTC.

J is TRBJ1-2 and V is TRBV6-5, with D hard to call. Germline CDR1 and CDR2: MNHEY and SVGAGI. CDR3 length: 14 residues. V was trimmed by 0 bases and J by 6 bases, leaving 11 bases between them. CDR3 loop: CASSYSKSINGYTF. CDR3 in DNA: TGTGCCAGCAGTTACTCGAAGAGCATTAATGGCTACACCTTC.

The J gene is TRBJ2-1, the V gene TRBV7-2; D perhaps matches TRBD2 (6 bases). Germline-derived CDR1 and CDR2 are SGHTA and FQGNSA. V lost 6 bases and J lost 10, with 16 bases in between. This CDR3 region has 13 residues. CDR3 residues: CASSPNWRGEQFF. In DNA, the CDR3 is TGTGCCAGCAGTCCTAACTGGAGGGGAGAGCAGTTCTTC.

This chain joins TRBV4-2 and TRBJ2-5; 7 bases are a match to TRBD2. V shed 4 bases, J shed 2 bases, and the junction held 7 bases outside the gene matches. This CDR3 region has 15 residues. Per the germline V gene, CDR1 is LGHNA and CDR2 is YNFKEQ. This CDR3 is CASSPSGLPQETQYF. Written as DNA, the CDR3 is TGTGCCAGCAGCCCATCGGGACTACCACAAGAGACCCAGTACTTC.

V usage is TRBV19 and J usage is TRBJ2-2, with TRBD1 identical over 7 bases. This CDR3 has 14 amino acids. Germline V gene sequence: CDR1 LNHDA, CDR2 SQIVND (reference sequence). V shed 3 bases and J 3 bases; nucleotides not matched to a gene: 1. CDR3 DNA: TGTGCCAGTAGTATTGGACAGGACACCGGGGAGCTGTTTTTT. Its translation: CASSIGQDTGELFF.

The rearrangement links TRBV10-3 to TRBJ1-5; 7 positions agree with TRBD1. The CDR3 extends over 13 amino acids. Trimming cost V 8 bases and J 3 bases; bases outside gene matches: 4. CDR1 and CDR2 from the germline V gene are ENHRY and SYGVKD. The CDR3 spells CAIQDRSNQPQHF. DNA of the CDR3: TGTGCCATCCAGGACAGGTCCAATCAGCCCCAGCATTTT.

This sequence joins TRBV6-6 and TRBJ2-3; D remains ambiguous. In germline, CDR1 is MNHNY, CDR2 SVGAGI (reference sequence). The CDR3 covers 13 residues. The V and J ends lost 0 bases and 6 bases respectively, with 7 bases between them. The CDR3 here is CASSYSLLDTQYF. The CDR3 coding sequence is TGTGCCAGCAGTTACTCTCTATTGGATACGCAGTATTTT.

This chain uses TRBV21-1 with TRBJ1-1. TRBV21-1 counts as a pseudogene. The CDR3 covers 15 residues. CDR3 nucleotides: TGTGCCAGCAGCAAAGCAAAGGAGATGAACACTGAAGCTTTCTTT. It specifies CASSKAKEMNTEAFF.

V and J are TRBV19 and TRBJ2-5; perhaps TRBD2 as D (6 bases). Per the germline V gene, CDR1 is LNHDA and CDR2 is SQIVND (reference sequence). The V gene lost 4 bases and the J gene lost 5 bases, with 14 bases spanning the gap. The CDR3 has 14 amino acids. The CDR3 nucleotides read TGTGCCAGTAGTAGGACCCGGGGGAGGGAGACCCAGTACTTC. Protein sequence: CASSRTRGRETQYF.

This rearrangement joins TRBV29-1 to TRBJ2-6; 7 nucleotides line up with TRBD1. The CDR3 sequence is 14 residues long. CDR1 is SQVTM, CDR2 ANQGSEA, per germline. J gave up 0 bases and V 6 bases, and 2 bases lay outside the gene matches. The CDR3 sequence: CSVGDSSGANVLTF. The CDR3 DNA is TGCAGCGTGGGGGACAGCTCTGGGGCCAACGTCCTGACTTTC.

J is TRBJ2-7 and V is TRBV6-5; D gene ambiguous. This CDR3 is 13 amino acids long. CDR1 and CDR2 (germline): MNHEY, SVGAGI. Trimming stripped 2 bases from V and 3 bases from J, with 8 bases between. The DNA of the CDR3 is TGTGCCAGCAGTTACCTAGTCGGCTACGAGCAGTACTTC. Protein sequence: CASSYLVGYEQYF.

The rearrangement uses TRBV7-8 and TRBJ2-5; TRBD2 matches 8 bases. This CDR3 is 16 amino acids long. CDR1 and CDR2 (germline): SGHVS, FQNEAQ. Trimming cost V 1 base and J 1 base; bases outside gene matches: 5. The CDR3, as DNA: TGTGCCAGCAGCTTAGTGGTAGCGGGGCCCCAAGAGACCCAGTACTTC. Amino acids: CASSLVVAGPQETQYF.